Here is one TCR beta chain with its context. Study processing details: Estimated nucleated cell counts came from reference gene primer amplification. Produced via immunoSEQ multiplex PCR; TCRdb's table is partial and in-frame only. Clone size and the V and J calls come from that table; the DNA yielded D and trimming. The data hold approximately 220,000 clones, with approximately 88% observed a single time. The entry originates in a study of blood T cell repertoires in COVID-19. Study-wide context: Samples of COVID-19 (acute and convalescent) were obtained from the United States, Italy and Spain. T cells, B-cell-depleted T cells, or PBMCs provided the cDNA or gDNA that served as material.

Per the germline V gene, CDR1 is LNHDA and CDR2 is SQIVND (reference sequence). This CDR3 contains 15 residues. Trimming cost V 5 bases and J 4 bases, with 15 bases left between them. Sequencing was performed on peripheral blood. This TCR came from a man aged 35 to 55 with acute or convalescent COVID-19. This chain links TRBV19 with TRBJ1-5; a possible D gene is TRBD1 (6 bases). The CDR3 nucleotides are TGTGCCAGTAGTGATCGCTCAACAGGGAATCAGCCCCAGCATTTT. Amino acids: CASSDRSTGNQPQHF.